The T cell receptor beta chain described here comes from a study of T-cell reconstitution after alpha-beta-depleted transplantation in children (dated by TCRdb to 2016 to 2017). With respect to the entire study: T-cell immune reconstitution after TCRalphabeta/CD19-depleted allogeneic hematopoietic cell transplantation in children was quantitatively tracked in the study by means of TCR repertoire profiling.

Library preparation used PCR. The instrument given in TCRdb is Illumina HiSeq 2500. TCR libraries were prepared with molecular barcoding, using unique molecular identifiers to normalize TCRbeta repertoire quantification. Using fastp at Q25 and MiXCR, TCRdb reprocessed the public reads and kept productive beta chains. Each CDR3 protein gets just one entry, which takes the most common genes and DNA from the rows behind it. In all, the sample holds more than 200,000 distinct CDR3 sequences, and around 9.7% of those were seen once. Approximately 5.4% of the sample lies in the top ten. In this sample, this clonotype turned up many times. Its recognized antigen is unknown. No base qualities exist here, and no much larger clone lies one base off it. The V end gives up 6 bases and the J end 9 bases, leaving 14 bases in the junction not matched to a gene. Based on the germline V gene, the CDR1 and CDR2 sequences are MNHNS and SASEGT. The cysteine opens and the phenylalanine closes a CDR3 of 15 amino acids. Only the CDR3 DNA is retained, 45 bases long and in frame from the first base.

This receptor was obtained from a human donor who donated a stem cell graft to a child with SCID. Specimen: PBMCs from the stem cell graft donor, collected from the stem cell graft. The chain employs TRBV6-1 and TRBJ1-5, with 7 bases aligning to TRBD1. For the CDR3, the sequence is CASRPEDRQNGPQHF. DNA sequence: TGTGCCAGCAGACCCGAGGACAGGCAGAACGGGCCCCAGCATTTT.